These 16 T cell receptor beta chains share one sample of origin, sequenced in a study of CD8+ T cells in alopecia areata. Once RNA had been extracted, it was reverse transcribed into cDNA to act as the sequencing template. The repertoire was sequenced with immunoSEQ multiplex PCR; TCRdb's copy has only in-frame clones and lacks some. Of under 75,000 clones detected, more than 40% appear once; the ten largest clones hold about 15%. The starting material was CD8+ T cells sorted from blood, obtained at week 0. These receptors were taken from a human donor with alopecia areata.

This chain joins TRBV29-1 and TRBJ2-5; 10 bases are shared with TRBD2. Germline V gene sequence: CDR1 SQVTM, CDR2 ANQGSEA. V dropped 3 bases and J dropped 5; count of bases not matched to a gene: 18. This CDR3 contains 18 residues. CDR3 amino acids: CSVDRELAGTQTGETQYF. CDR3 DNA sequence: TGCAGCGTTGACCGAGAACTAGCGGGAACGCAAACGGGGGAGACCCAGTACTTC.

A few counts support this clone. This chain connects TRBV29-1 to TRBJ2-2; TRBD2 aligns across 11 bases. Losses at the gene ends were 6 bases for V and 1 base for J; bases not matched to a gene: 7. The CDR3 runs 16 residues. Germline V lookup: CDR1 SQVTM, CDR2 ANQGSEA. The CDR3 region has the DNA TGCAGCGTAACAGGGACTAGCGGACTGAACACCGGGGAGCTGTTTTTT. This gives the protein CSVTGTSGLNTGELFF.

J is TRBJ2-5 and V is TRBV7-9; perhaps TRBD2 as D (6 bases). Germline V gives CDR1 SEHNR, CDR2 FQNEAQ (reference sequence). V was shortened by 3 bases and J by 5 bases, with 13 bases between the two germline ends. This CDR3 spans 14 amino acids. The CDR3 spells CASSFQGGGETQYF. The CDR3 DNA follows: TGTGCCAGCAGCTTTCAGGGAGGCGGGGAGACCCAGTACTTC.

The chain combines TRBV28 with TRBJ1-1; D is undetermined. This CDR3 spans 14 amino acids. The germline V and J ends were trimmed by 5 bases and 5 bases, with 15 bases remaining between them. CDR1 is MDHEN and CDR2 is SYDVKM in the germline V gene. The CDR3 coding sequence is TGTGCCAGCAGTCCCCAGGTGGAGGGAACTGAAGCTTTCTTT. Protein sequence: CASSPQVEGTEAFF. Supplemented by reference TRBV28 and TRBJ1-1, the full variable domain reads DVKVTQSSRYLVKRTGEKVFLECVQDMDHENMFWYRQDPGLGLRLIYFSYDVKMKEKGDIPEGYSVSREKKERFSLILESASTNQTSMYLCASSPQVEGTEAFFGQGTRLTVV.

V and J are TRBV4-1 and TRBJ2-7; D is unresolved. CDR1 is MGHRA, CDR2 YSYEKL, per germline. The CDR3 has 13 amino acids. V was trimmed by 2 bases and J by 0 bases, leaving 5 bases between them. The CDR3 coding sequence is TGCGCCAGCAGCCAACCGAACTCCTACGAGCAGTACTTC. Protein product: CASSQPNSYEQYF.

The CDR3 protein is CASSRLPAKNIQYF. In DNA form, the CDR3 reads TGCGCCAGCAGCCGGCTCCCCGCCAAAAACATTCAGTACTTC. The chain combines TRBV4-1 with TRBJ2-4; D remains ambiguous. CDR1 is MGHRA and CDR2 is YSYEKL in the germline V gene. Trimming removed 4 bases from V and 1 base from J, with 8 bases in between. This CDR3 has 14 amino acids.

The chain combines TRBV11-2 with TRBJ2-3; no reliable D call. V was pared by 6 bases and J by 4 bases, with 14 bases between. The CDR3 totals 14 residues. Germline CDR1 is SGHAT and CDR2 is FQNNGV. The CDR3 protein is CASRQEVAADTQYF. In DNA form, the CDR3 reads TGTGCCAGCAGGCAAGAGGTCGCAGCAGATACGCAGTATTTT.

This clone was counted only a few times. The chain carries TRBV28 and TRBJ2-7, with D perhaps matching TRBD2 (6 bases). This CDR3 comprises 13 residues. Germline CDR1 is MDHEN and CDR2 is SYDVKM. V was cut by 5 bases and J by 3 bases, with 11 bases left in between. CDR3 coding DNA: TGTGCCAGCAGTAACCCGGGGGTCTACGAGCAGTACTTC. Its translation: CASSNPGVYEQYF.

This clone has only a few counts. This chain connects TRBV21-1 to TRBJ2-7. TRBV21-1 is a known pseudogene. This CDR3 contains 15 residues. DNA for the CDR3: TGTGCCAGCAGAGAGAGGCTCCGGGCGAAATTCGAGCAGTACTTC. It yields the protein CASRERLRAKFEQYF.

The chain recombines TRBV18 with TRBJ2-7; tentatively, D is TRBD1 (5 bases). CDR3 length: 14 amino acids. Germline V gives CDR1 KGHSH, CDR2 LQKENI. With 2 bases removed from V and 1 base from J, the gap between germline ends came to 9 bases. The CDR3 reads CASSPKDISYEQYF. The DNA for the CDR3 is TGTGCCAGCTCACCAAAGGACATATCCTACGAGCAGTACTTC.

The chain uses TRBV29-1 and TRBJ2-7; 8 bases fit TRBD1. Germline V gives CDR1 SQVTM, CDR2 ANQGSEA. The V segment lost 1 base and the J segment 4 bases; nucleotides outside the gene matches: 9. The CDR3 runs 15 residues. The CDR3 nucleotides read TGCAGCGTTGAAGGAGGCGGGCAGGGGGCTTACGAGCAGTACTTC. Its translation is CSVEGGGQGAYEQYF.

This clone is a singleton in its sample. The CDR3, as DNA: TGTGCCAGCAGCTTAGGGGTCGGGGATACGCAGTATTTT. It codes for CASSLGVGDTQYF. This sequence joins TRBV7-7 and TRBJ2-3; D is ambiguous. Germline V CDR1 and CDR2: SSHAT, FNYEAQ (reference sequence). The CDR3 consists of 13 residues. V lost 1 base to trimming and J lost 6 bases, with 8 bases between them. The full variable domain, completed using reference TRBV7-7 and TRBJ2-3, is GAGVSQSPRYKVTKRGQDVTLRCDPISSHATLYWYQQALGQGPEFLTYFNYEAQPDKSGLPSDRFSAERPEGSISTLTIQRTEQRDSAMYRCASSLGVGDTQYFGPGTRLTVL.

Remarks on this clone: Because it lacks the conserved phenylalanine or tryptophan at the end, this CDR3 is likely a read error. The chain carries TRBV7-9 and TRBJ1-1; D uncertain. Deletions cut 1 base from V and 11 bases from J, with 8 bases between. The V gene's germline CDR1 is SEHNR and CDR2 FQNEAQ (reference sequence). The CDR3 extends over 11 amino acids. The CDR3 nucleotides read TGTGCCAGCAGCTTAGGGGTTGTCGCTTTCTCT. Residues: CASSLGVVAFS.

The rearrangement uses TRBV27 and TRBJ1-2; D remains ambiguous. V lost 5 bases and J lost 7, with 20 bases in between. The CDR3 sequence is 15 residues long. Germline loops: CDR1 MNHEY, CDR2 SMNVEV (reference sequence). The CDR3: CASSPRAGHKSGYTF. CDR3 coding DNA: TGTGCCAGCAGTCCGAGGGCAGGCCATAAGAGTGGCTACACCTTC.

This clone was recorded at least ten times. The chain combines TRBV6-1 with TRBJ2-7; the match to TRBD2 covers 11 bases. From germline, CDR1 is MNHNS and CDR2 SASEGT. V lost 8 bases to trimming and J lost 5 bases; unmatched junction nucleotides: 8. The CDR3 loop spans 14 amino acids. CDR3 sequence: CASQLAGGSDEQYF. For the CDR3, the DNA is TGTGCCAGCCAGCTAGCGGGAGGTTCGGACGAGCAGTACTTC.

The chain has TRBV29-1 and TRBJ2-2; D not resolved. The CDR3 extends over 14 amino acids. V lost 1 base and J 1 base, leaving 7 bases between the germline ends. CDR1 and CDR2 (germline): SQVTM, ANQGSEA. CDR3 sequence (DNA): TGCAGCGTTGAAGTAGACCAGAACACCGGGGAGCTGTTTTTT. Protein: CSVEVDQNTGELFF.